Presented here are 27 T cell receptor beta chains from one specimen sequenced in a study of cytomegalovirus exposure and HLA in healthy donors. A multiplex PCR was run with 60 Vbeta primers and 13 Jbeta primers. Assay used: immunoSEQ multiplex PCR; TCRdb lists only in-frame clones, some missing. Of around 86,000 clones detected, approximately 7.6% appear once; the ten largest clones hold about 2.1%. Sample: PBMCs. Every receptor here comes from a middle-aged man in good health and CMV-seronegative.

The V gene is TRBV11-2, the J gene TRBJ2-7, with 9 bases that match TRBD1. V shed 5 bases, J shed 2 bases, and the junction held 13 bases outside the gene matches. This CDR3 has 17 amino acids. CDR1 and CDR2 from the germline V gene are SGHAT and FQNNGV. CDR3 sequence: CASSQYRGRDQTYEQYF. DNA for the CDR3: TGTGCCAGCAGCCAGTACAGGGGGCGCGATCAAACCTACGAGCAGTACTTC.

This clone was counted many times. This chain connects TRBV5-8 to TRBJ2-1, with TRBD1 matching 8 bases. The ends lost 5 bases at V and 6 bases at J; junction bases unmatched: 4. Germline lookup yields CDR1 SGHTS and CDR2 YDEGEE. The CDR3 consists of 13 residues. The CDR3 reads CASREGQVNEQFF. CDR3 coding DNA: TGTGCCAGCAGGGAGGGACAGGTCAATGAGCAGTTCTTC.

The chain employs TRBV5-4 and TRBJ2-3, with 8 bases aligning to TRBD2. V shed 2 bases and J 2 bases; nucleotides not matched to a gene: 4. The CDR3 spans 15 residues. Germline V lookup: CDR1 SGHNT, CDR2 YYREEE (reference sequence). The CDR3 region has the DNA TGTGCCAGCAGCTTATCACTAGCGGTCACAGATACGCAGTATTTT. It encodes CASSLSLAVTDTQYF.

The chain combines TRBV19 with TRBJ2-1; D is uncertain. Germline assignment: CDR1 LNHDA and CDR2 SQIVND (reference sequence). The CDR3 is 13 amino acids. Trimming cost V 7 bases and J 3 bases, with 10 bases left between them. The CDR3 DNA is TGTGCCAGTACCAGCGACCGCTACAATGAGCAGTTCTTC. Translating it yields CASTSDRYNEQFF.

The CDR3 spells CAWDPGQGSREQYF. The CDR3 nucleotides read TGTGCCTGGGACCCCGGACAGGGGTCGAGAGAGCAGTACTTC. The chain couples TRBV30 to TRBJ2-7, with TRBD1 matching over 9 bases. J gave up 7 bases and V 5 bases, and 12 bases lay outside the gene matches. The CDR3 consists of 14 residues. Germline V lookup: CDR1 GTSNPN, CDR2 SVGIG (reference sequence).

This clone has just a few counts. The chain recombines TRBV9 with TRBJ2-1; 10 bases align to TRBD2. The length of the CDR3 is 15 residues. V lost 4 bases to trimming and J lost 2 bases; unmatched junction nucleotides: 3. From germline, CDR1 is SGDLS and CDR2 YYNGEE. This CDR3 reads CASSYGLAAYNEQFF. CDR3 nucleotide sequence: TGTGCCAGCAGCTACGGACTAGCGGCCTACAATGAGCAGTTCTTC.

V and J are TRBV6-1 and TRBJ1-2; D is uncertain. Looked up from germline, CDR1 is MNHNS and CDR2 is SASEGT. The germline V and J ends were trimmed by 0 bases and 1 base, with 6 bases remaining between them. CDR3 length equals 14 residues. In DNA, the CDR3 is TGTGCCAGCAGTGAAGCGTATAATAACTATGGCTACACCTTC. This encodes CASSEAYNNYGYTF.

This clone appeared a few times. This chain connects TRBV4-1 to TRBJ1-5, with a tentative D call TRBD1 (5 bases). Between the trimmed V and J ends, which lost 2 bases and 1 base, there was a span of 18 bases. The CDR3 runs 18 residues. Germline V gene lookup returns CDR1 MGHRA and CDR2 YSYEKL. DNA of the CDR3: TGCGCCAGCAGCCAACAATGGGGCGACGGGGGAAGCAATCAGCCCCAGCATTTT. It yields the protein CASSQQWGDGGSNQPQHF.

This chain links TRBV29-1 with TRBJ2-1; perhaps TRBD2 as D (5 bases). The CDR3 is 13 residues long. V was trimmed by 4 bases and J by 9 bases, leaving 16 bases between them. The germline V gene has CDR1 SQVTM and CDR2 ANQGSEA. The CDR3 sequence: CSVGRDGPPEQFF. The CDR3 DNA follows: TGCAGCGTTGGACGGGATGGGCCACCTGAGCAGTTCTTC.

The chain recombines TRBV5-1 with TRBJ2-7, with D tentatively TRBD1 (6 bases). The ends were cut back, 5 bases at V and 4 bases at J, with 13 bases in the middle. The CDR3 totals 13 residues. Germline CDR1 SGHRS, CDR2 YFSETQ. This chain's CDR3 is CASRGDNGYEQYF. In nucleotides, the CDR3 is TGCGCCAGCAGGGGGGACAACGGGTACGAGCAGTACTTC.

In DNA form, the CDR3 reads TGTGCCAGCAGCTTTACTAGCGGGAGGGAAGAGACCCAGTACTTC. Amino acid sequence: CASSFTSGREETQYF. The chain combines TRBV7-2 with TRBJ2-5; 13 positions match TRBD2. The J segment lost 3 bases and the V segment lost 3 bases, leaving 1 base of the junction unmatched. The CDR3 sequence is 15 residues long. The germline gives CDR1 SGHTA, CDR2 FQGNSA.

V gene TRBV2 combines with J gene TRBJ2-4, with D perhaps matching TRBD1 (5 bases). The length of the CDR3 is 18 residues. Germline loops: CDR1 SNHLY, CDR2 FYNNEI. The V gene lost 1 base and the J gene lost 0 bases, with 16 bases spanning the gap. The CDR3 DNA is TGTGCCAGCAGTGAAGGGTTGCCTAGAACAGGAGCCAAAAACATTCAGTACTTC. Amino acids: CASSEGLPRTGAKNIQYF.

V is TRBV19 and J is TRBJ2-1, with a tentative D call TRBD2 (6 bases). Germline loops: CDR1 LNHDA, CDR2 SQIVND (reference sequence). With 6 bases removed from V and 8 bases from J, the gap between germline ends came to 14 bases. CDR3 length: 13 amino acids. This CDR3 is CASSVRRGDEQFF. The CDR3 coding sequence is TGTGCCAGTAGCGTCAGGAGGGGTGATGAGCAGTTCTTC.

The V gene is TRBV27, the J gene TRBJ1-2, with 7 bases that match TRBD1. Germline V gene lookup returns CDR1 MNHEY and CDR2 SMNVEV (reference sequence). V shed 5 bases, J shed 6 bases, and the junction held 6 bases outside the gene matches. CDR3 length equals 13 residues. The CDR3 nucleotides are TGTGCCAGCAGTATGACAGGGCTCGATGGCTACACCTTC. This encodes CASSMTGLDGYTF.

This clone was recorded a few times. The V gene is TRBV7-9, the J gene TRBJ2-5; D is possibly TRBD2 (5 bases). V was shortened by 1 base and J by 5 bases, with 14 bases between the two germline ends. Germline CDR1 reads SEHNR; CDR2 reads FQNEAQ (reference sequence). The CDR3 is 15 residues long. CDR3 sequence (DNA): TGTGCCAGCAGCTTAGGCGGGCTCCCCGGGGAGACCCAGTACTTC. Its protein product is CASSLGGLPGETQYF.

This clone was detected only a few times. This CDR3 reads CASSRGINYEQYF. As DNA, the CDR3 is TGTGCCAGCTCCCGGGGGATCAACTACGAGCAGTACTTC. This sequence joins TRBV18 and TRBJ2-7; D may be TRBD2 (6 bases). Germline assignment: CDR1 KGHSH and CDR2 LQKENI. This CDR3 is 13 amino acids long. Trimming pared 6 bases from V and 3 bases from J, leaving 12 bases between.

This clone was observed a handful of times. V gene TRBV5-5 combines with J gene TRBJ1-5; perhaps TRBD1 as D (5 bases). V was clipped by 2 bases and J by 0 bases, with 12 bases between them. Germline values: CDR1 SGHKS, CDR2 YYEKEE (reference sequence). The CDR3 extends over 16 amino acids. CDR3 loop: CASSFVDSYSNQPQHF. As DNA, the CDR3 is TGTGCCAGCAGCTTTGTCGACAGTTATAGCAATCAGCCCCAGCATTTT. Full variable domain (rest looked up from reference TRBV5-5 and TRBJ1-5): DAGVTQSPTHLIKTRGQQVTLRCSPISGHKSVSWYQQVLGQGPQFIFQYYEKEERGRGNFPDRFSARQFPNYSSELNVNALLLGDSALYLCASSFVDSYSNQPQHFGDGTRLSIL.

At least ten counts were recorded for this clone. The gene calls are TRBV5-6 and TRBJ2-7, with 8 positions matching TRBD1. CDR1 and CDR2 from the germline V gene are SGHDT and YYEEEE. The CDR3 spans 14 residues. With 0 bases clipped from V and 5 bases from J, the junction kept 4 bases outside the gene matches. CDR3 nucleotides: TGTGCCAGCAGCTTGGCAGGGGGCCAGGACGAGCAGTACTTC. This sequence encodes CASSLAGGQDEQYF.

V gene TRBV5-1 combines with J gene TRBJ1-2; D gene uncertain. V was shortened by 0 bases and J by 4 bases, with 10 bases between the two germline ends. The CDR3 totals 14 residues. Germline V gene lookup returns CDR1 SGHRS and CDR2 YFSETQ. The CDR3 loop is CASSLEMGAYGYTF. CDR3 DNA: TGCGCCAGCAGCTTGGAAATGGGAGCCTATGGCTACACCTTC.

The chain is built from TRBV7-9 and TRBJ1-1; D ambiguous. The CDR3 is made up of 14 amino acids. CDR1 is SEHNR, CDR2 FQNEAQ, per germline (reference sequence). Trimming removed 1 base at V and 0 bases at J, with 6 bases between. For the CDR3, the DNA is TGTGCCAGCAGCTTAGGGCCGCTGAACACTGAAGCTTTCTTT. Translation: CASSLGPLNTEAFF.

This clone showed up just a few times. The rearrangement uses TRBV18 and TRBJ1-3, with 7 nucleotides matching TRBD1. CDR1 is KGHSH, CDR2 LQKENI, per germline. This CDR3 has 16 residues. With 2 bases clipped from V and 1 base from J, the junction kept 5 bases outside the gene matches. CDR3 sequence: CASSPFGTDSGNTIYF. The CDR3 bases are TGTGCCAGCTCACCATTCGGGACAGATTCTGGAAACACCATATATTTT.

This clone was picked up a small number of times. The chain couples TRBV7-2 to TRBJ1-2, with TRBD1 as a possible D gene (5 bases). CDR3 length equals 14 residues. With 1 base removed from V and 3 bases from J, the gap between germline ends came to 9 bases. CDR1 and CDR2 (germline): SGHTA, FQGNSA. CDR3 region: CASSLVGGDYGYTF. The CDR3 DNA reads TGTGCCAGCAGCTTAGTGGGGGGTGACTATGGCTACACCTTC.

This clone was detected only a few times. The V gene is TRBV7-2, the J gene TRBJ2-2, with D possibly being TRBD1 (6 bases). The CDR3 consists of 14 residues. V gave up 6 bases and J gave up 6 bases, with 14 bases separating them. Germline V gene lookup returns CDR1 SGHTA and CDR2 FQGNSA. The chain's CDR3 is CASSWGPGSGELFF. In nucleotides, the CDR3 is TGTGCCAGCAGTTGGGGGCCCGGTTCCGGGGAGCTGTTTTTT.

The chain joins TRBV6-5 to TRBJ1-1; TRBD1 matches 9 bases. CDR3 length equals 14 residues. Looked up from germline, CDR1 is MNHEY and CDR2 is SVGAGI. V was pared by 7 bases and J by 5 bases, with 8 bases of the junction left unmatched. Here the CDR3 reads CASIGQGMWTEAFF. In DNA form, the CDR3 reads TGTGCCAGCATTGGACAGGGGATGTGGACTGAAGCTTTCTTT.

This chain joins TRBV2 and TRBJ2-1; a possible D gene is TRBD1 (5 bases). Germline CDR1 reads SNHLY; CDR2 reads FYNNEI. The CDR3 consists of 15 residues. Trimming took off 1 base at V and 2 bases at J, with 9 bases between the two ends. The CDR3 coding sequence is TGTGCCAGCAGTGAAGTCCAGGGCCCCTACAATGAGCAGTTCTTC. The encoded protein is CASSEVQGPYNEQFF.

The chain is built from TRBV15 and TRBJ2-1; D call uncertain. In germline, CDR1 is LNHNV, CDR2 YYDKDF (reference sequence). Deletions cut 6 bases from V and 0 bases from J, with 9 bases between. The length of the CDR3 is 14 residues. Here the CDR3 DNA reads TGTGCCACCAGTCCAAGGAGCTCCTACAATGAGCAGTTCTTC. Protein: CATSPRSSYNEQFF. Supplemented by reference TRBV15 and TRBJ2-1, the full variable domain reads DAMVIQNPRYQVTQFGKPVTLSCSQTLNHNVMYWYQQKSSQAPKLLFHYYDKDFNNEADTPDNFQSRRPNTSFCFLDIRSPGLGDTAMYLCATSPRSSYNEQFFGPGTRLTVL.

Only a few counts were recorded for this clone. The CDR3: CANSPGSGGADTQYF. The CDR3 DNA reads TGTGCCAACAGTCCTGGTAGCGGGGGGGCAGATACGCAGTATTTT. This chain links TRBV7-2 with TRBJ2-3, with 11 bases lining up with TRBD2. Per germline, CDR1 SGHTA and CDR2 FQGNSA. This CDR3 comprises 15 residues. The V segment lost 10 bases and the J segment 4 bases; nucleotides outside the gene matches: 10.